This passage covers 21 T cell receptor beta chains from one sample sequenced in a study of cytomegalovirus exposure and HLA in healthy donors. Amplification used 60 Vbeta primers and 13 Jbeta primers. The data were produced by immunoSEQ multiplex PCR, yet TCRdb's version contains in-frame clones alone and is incomplete. The sample holds about 150,000 clones, under 90% seen once. The sequenced sample consisted of PBMCs. The receptors derive from a boy aged 2 to 9 in good health and CMV-seronegative.

This clone was found a few times. V usage is TRBV7-9 and J usage is TRBJ1-2; the D is unclear. Germline values: CDR1 SEHNR, CDR2 FQNEAQ (reference sequence). The V end was cut by 8 bases, the J end by 8 bases, with 18 bases between. The length of the CDR3 is 13 residues. In DNA, the CDR3 is TGTGCCAGCGGTACAGCCCCTCTGGAAGGCTACACCTTC. As protein: CASGTAPLEGYTF. Looking up the rest from reference TRBV7-9 and TRBJ1-2 gives the full variable domain: DTGVSQNPRHKITKRGQNVTFRCDPISEHNRLYWYRQTLGQGPEFLTYFQNEAQLEKSRLLSDRFSAERPKGSFSTLEIQRTEQGDSAMYLCASGTAPLEGYTFGSGTRLTVV.

This chain joins TRBV6-5 and TRBJ1-5, with D uncertain. The CDR3 contains 13 residues. Trimming left V 6 bases short and J 3 bases short, with 9 bases between. The germline CDR1 and CDR2 sequences are MNHEY and SVGAGI. The CDR3 spells CASRRHINQPQHF. As DNA, the CDR3 is TGTGCCAGCAGGCGACACATCAATCAGCCCCAGCATTTT.

On this clone: Relative to the germline gene, one junction end is altered; a read error may explain this. J is TRBJ2-7 and V is TRBV20-1; D not resolved. The CDR3 covers 11 residues. The germline gives CDR1 DFQATT, CDR2 SNEGSKA (reference sequence). The CDR3 DNA is TGCAGTGCTAGTCAGGCTGACAAGAAGGAATTC. Its protein product is CSASQADKKEF.

This chain joins TRBV18 and TRBJ2-3; D possibly corresponds to TRBD1 (5 bases). The V gene's germline CDR1 is KGHSH and CDR2 LQKENI. This CDR3 region has 19 residues. Trimming pared 3 bases from V and 0 bases from J, leaving 22 bases between. The CDR3 DNA reads TGTGCCAGCTCACCCCAGGGATCGCCGGTTCTCAGTAGCACAGATACGCAGTATTTT. This gives the protein CASSPQGSPVLSSTDTQYF.

The chain carries TRBV5-4 and TRBJ2-5, with 8 bases matching TRBD1. Gene TRBJ2-7 matches the end of the DNA better, so the J call may be wrong. This CDR3 contains 16 residues. CDR1 is SGHNT and CDR2 is YYREEE in the germline V gene (reference sequence). The CDR3 sequence is CASSSARQTGADEQYF. The CDR3, as DNA: TGTGCCAGCAGCTCTGCCCGGCAGACAGGGGCTGACGAGCAGTACTTC.

The chain has TRBV4-2 and TRBJ1-5, with 7 bases matching TRBD1. In germline, CDR1 is LGHNA, CDR2 YNFKEQ. V lost 2 bases, J lost 3 bases, and 4 bases stayed unmatched. The CDR3 runs to 15 residues. This CDR3 reads CASSQTDRDNQPQHF. The CDR3 DNA reads TGTGCCAGCAGCCAAACCGACAGGGACAATCAGCCCCAGCATTTT.

CDR3 coding DNA: TGTGCCAGCAGCCCGTACAGGGAGAACTCCTACGAGCAGTACTTC. It encodes CASSPYRENSYEQYF. The V and J genes are TRBV5-8 and TRBJ2-7, with TRBD1 as a possible D gene (6 bases). Trimming pared 4 bases from V and 0 bases from J, leaving 14 bases between. Germline CDR1 and CDR2: SGHTS and YDEGEE. This CDR3 has 15 residues.

V usage is TRBV29-1 and J usage is TRBJ2-7; the D is unclear. This CDR3 has 13 amino acids. CDR1 and CDR2 (germline): SQVTM, ANQGSEA. V was trimmed by 6 bases and J by 7 bases, leaving 19 bases between them. CDR3 sequence (DNA): TGCAGCGTAACACCGGGTCAGCTAAGAGAGCAGTACTTC. It encodes CSVTPGQLREQYF.

The chain has TRBV4-1 and TRBJ2-1; 10 bases are shared with TRBD1. V lost 2 bases, J lost 8 bases, and 6 bases stayed unmatched. The CDR3 totals 15 residues. CDR1 MGHRA and CDR2 YSYEKL come from the germline V gene. The CDR3 DNA reads as TGCGCCAGCAGCCAATTGGCCGGGACAGGGGATGAGCAGTTCTTC. It yields the protein CASSQLAGTGDEQFF.

This clone came up a few times. This chain joins TRBV19 and TRBJ2-1, with TRBD2 as a possible D gene (6 bases). The CDR3 loop spans 15 amino acids. Germline V lookup: CDR1 LNHDA, CDR2 SQIVND (reference sequence). V was shortened by 4 bases and J by 10 bases, with 20 bases between the two germline ends. This CDR3 reads CASSTPDLHSGEQFF. The DNA for the CDR3 is TGTGCCAGTAGTACACCCGATCTTCATAGCGGAGAGCAGTTCTTC.

DNA for the CDR3: TGTGCCAGCAGCGAACAGCAGTCTGGGGCCAACGTCCTGACTTTC. It encodes CASSEQQSGANVLTF. This rearrangement joins TRBV7-9 to TRBJ2-6; D unclear. The V gene lost 5 bases and the J gene lost 1 base, with 9 bases spanning the gap. The CDR3 is 15 residues long. The germline V gene has CDR1 SEHNR and CDR2 FQNEAQ (reference sequence).

This sequence joins TRBV6-5 and TRBJ2-1; 8 positions agree with TRBD2. The CDR3 has 14 amino acids. Germline trimming cut 4 bases from V and 3 bases from J; bases unmatched to any gene: 2. The germline CDR1 and CDR2 sequences are MNHEY and SVGAGI. The chain's CDR3 is CASSFTSGYNEQFF. CDR3 in DNA: TGTGCCAGCAGTTTCACTAGCGGCTACAATGAGCAGTTCTTC.

The chain employs TRBV9 and TRBJ1-4, with D possibly TRBD1 on 5 matching bases. Per the germline V gene, CDR1 is SGDLS and CDR2 is YYNGEE. There are 15 residues in the CDR3. V was cut by 4 bases and J by 7 bases, with 17 bases left in between. The CDR3 DNA reads as TGTGCCAGCAGCCCCACCGGAGGGGTTGGTGAAAAACTGTTTTTT. It encodes CASSPTGGVGEKLFF.

The V call is TRBV28, the J call TRBJ2-1, with 15 bases aligning to TRBD2. The CDR3 runs 20 residues. Germline values: CDR1 MDHEN, CDR2 SYDVKM. The ends lost 2 bases at V and 5 bases at J; junction bases unmatched: 13. The CDR3 protein is CASSLPWTSGRALAHNEQFF. In nucleotides, the CDR3 is TGTGCCAGCAGTTTACCTTGGACTAGCGGGAGGGCCTTGGCCCACAATGAGCAGTTCTTC.

The chain joins TRBV7-9 to TRBJ2-7; D is unresolved. This CDR3 contains 16 residues. Germline V lookup: CDR1 SEHNR, CDR2 FQNEAQ (reference sequence). V lost 6 bases and J 2 bases, leaving 20 bases between the germline ends. The CDR3 bases are TGTGCCAGCAGGACGAGTAGGCAGGTCGGTACCTACGAGCAGTACTTC. It codes for CASRTSRQVGTYEQYF.

V usage is TRBV28 and J usage is TRBJ1-5; TRBD1 matches at 8 bases. Germline values: CDR1 MDHEN, CDR2 SYDVKM. V lost 5 bases and J lost 4; bases outside the gene matches: 7. The CDR3 sequence is 15 residues long. The chain's CDR3 is CASSTRTGYNQPQHF. CDR3 nucleotides: TGTGCCAGCAGTACCCGGACAGGGTATAATCAGCCCCAGCATTTT.

V usage is TRBV10-3 and J usage is TRBJ2-2; TRBD2 aligns across 11 bases. The CDR3 is 18 residues long. Losses at the gene ends were 6 bases for V and 2 bases for J; bases not matched to a gene: 11. Per the germline V gene, CDR1 is ENHRY and CDR2 is SYGVKD. This chain's CDR3 is CAIRRGSSGRRNTGELFF. In nucleotides, the CDR3 is TGTGCCATCAGGAGGGGATCTAGCGGGAGGCGAAACACCGGGGAGCTGTTTTTT.

The chain is built from TRBV6-1 and TRBJ2-6, with 7 positions matching TRBD1. The CDR3 is made up of 15 amino acids. CDR1 is MNHNS and CDR2 is SASEGT in the germline V gene. V was pared by 4 bases and J by 0 bases, with 0 bases of the junction left unmatched. CDR3 bases: TGTGCCAGCAGTGGACAGGGCTCTGGGGCCAACGTCCTGACTTTC. Protein: CASSGQGSGANVLTF.

Concerning this clone itself: At one end, the junction sequence differs from germline, possibly due to a read error. The chain carries TRBV25-1 and TRBJ2-1; unclear D gene. The CDR3 totals 17 residues. Germline CDR1 and CDR2: MGHDK and SYGVNS. CDR3: CASSGPPLSSTRNEQLF. CDR3 bases: TGTGCCAGCAGTGGGCCCCCACTATCCAGCACTCGCAATGAGCAGCTCTTC.

This chain connects TRBV7-2 to TRBJ2-7; D call uncertain. The CDR3 has 13 residues. Germline CDR1 reads SGHTA; CDR2 reads FQGNSA. Trimming removed 1 base at V and 1 base at J, with 5 bases between. CDR3 nucleotides: TGTGCCAGCAGCTTAGTACAGTCCTACGAGCAGTACTTC. Its protein is CASSLVQSYEQYF.

The J gene is TRBJ2-1, the V gene TRBV18; a weak D match, TRBD1 (5 bases). The CDR3 loop spans 15 amino acids. V lost 4 bases, J lost 0 bases, and 10 bases lay in between. The germline V gene has CDR1 KGHSH and CDR2 LQKENI. CDR3 sequence: CASSRMDISYNEQFF. The CDR3 DNA is TGTGCCAGCTCACGGATGGACATCTCCTACAATGAGCAGTTCTTC.